The 9 T cell receptor beta chains reported below all come from one sample, sequenced in a study of cytotoxic CD8 clonotypes in ibrutinib-treated CLL listed by TCRdb under 2021. Reading the label with the study, this specimen's time point is: progressive disease on ibrutinib. Library preparation employed the immunoSEQ multiplex PCR assay. TCRdb carries this immuneACCESS record with in-frame sequences only. Its versions omit some clonotypes, under half of them owing to an unresolved V gene in the studies checked, with the rest unexplained. The sample records about 50,000 clones, around 52% of which are singletons. The ten most abundant clones make up roughly a quarter of the sample. The sequencing used PBMCs, collected at disease progression, from a patient treated with ibrutinib. These receptors originate from a human donor with chronic lymphocytic leukemia.

The chain has TRBV19 and TRBJ2-7, with no clear D. Germline CDR1 and CDR2: LNHDA and SQIVND (reference sequence). The CDR3 has 15 residues. Deletions cut 1 base from V and 2 bases from J, with 12 bases between. Written as DNA, the CDR3 is TGTGCCAGTAGTATAGTTCCTTCCTCAACCTACGAGCAGTACTTC. Its translation is CASSIVPSSTYEQYF.

The genes are TRBV19 and TRBJ2-7; 8 nucleotides align to TRBD2. The V segment lost 2 bases and the J segment 7 bases; nucleotides outside the gene matches: 4. The CDR3 is 13 residues long. The germline V gene encodes CDR1 LNHDA and CDR2 SQIVND (reference sequence). The DNA for the CDR3 is TGTGCCAGTAGTATATCGGGGGGGCGAGAGCAGTACTTC. It yields the protein CASSISGGREQYF. The complete variable domain, with remaining parts taken from reference TRBV19 and TRBJ2-7, reads DGGITQSPKYLFRKEGQNVTLSCEQNLNHDAMYWYRQDPGQGLRLIYYSQIVNDFQKGDIAEGYSVSREKKESFPLTVTSAQKNPTAFYLCASSISGGREQYFGPGTRLTVT.

Only a few counts were recorded for this clone. The chain couples TRBV11-2 to TRBJ2-1; 10 nucleotides match TRBD2. The V and J ends lost 5 bases and 8 bases, in that order; junction bases with no gene match: 9. CDR3 length: 15 residues. Germline loops: CDR1 SGHAT, CDR2 FQNNGV. The CDR3, as DNA: TGTGCCAGCAGCAGAGAGGCTAGCGGGAGTCATGAGCAGTTCTTC. This gives the protein CASSREASGSHEQFF.

There are a few counts of this clone. The chain uses TRBV11-2 and TRBJ1-3, with D possibly TRBD1 on 5 matching bases. The V end lost 5 bases, the J end lost 7 bases, and 18 bases lay between the germline ends. The CDR3 sequence is 15 residues long. Germline-derived CDR1 and CDR2 are SGHAT and FQNNGV. The CDR3 here is CASSQLLGVMNTIYF. CDR3 nucleotides: TGTGCCAGCAGCCAGCTTTTAGGGGTTATGAACACCATATATTTT. Complete variable domain (other parts from reference TRBV11-2 and TRBJ1-3): EAGVAQSPRYKIIEKRQSVAFWCNPISGHATLYWYQQILGQGPKLLIQFQNNGVVDDSQLPKDRFSAERLKGVDSTLKIQPAKLEDSAVYLCASSQLLGVMNTIYFGEGSWLTVV.

This clone came up a few times. This chain links TRBV15 with TRBJ2-7, with D tentatively TRBD2 (6 bases). The CDR3 loop spans 17 amino acids. Germline CDR1 reads LNHNV; CDR2 reads YYDKDF (reference sequence). V shed 1 base and J shed 0 bases, with 16 bases lying between them. The CDR3 is CATSRAAGGDSSYEQYF. CDR3 DNA: TGTGCCACCAGCAGAGCCGCGGGCGGGGATAGCTCCTACGAGCAGTACTTC.

The chain uses TRBV5-1 and TRBJ2-7; 8 bases line up with TRBD1. V lost 3 bases, J lost 0 bases, and 2 bases stayed unmatched. The CDR3 loop spans 14 amino acids. The germline V gene encodes CDR1 SGHRS and CDR2 YFSETQ. The CDR3 DNA is TGCGCCAGCAGCTGGACAGGGTCCTCCTACGAGCAGTACTTC. Its protein product is CASSWTGSSYEQYF.

The J gene is TRBJ1-2, the V gene TRBV27; 8 bases match TRBD1. Germline CDR1 and CDR2: MNHEY and SMNVEV (reference sequence). The trim removed 4 bases at V and 3 bases at J, leaving 7 bases unmatched. The CDR3 has 15 amino acids. The CDR3 DNA is TGTGCCAGCAGTTCCCGACAGGGGATGGACTATGGCTACACCTTC. It encodes CASSSRQGMDYGYTF.

This clone was counted a single time. The chain combines TRBV11-2 with TRBJ2-7; D remains ambiguous. The CDR3 runs 13 residues. Germline V gene lookup returns CDR1 SGHAT and CDR2 FQNNGV. Trimming removed 0 bases from V and 5 bases from J, with 8 bases in between. CDR3 amino acids: CASSLDSSNEQYF. For the CDR3, the DNA is TGTGCCAGCAGCTTAGATAGTTCGAACGAGCAGTACTTC.

This sequence joins TRBV27 and TRBJ2-1; D is perhaps TRBD1 (5 bases). In germline, CDR1 is MNHEY, CDR2 SMNVEV (reference sequence). V lost 3 bases and J 8 bases, leaving 11 bases between the germline ends. The CDR3 covers 13 residues. The CDR3 sequence: CASSFRVFDEQFF. CDR3 bases: TGTGCCAGCAGTTTCAGGGTTTTCGATGAGCAGTTCTTC.